This TCR beta chain was captured in a study of shared clonotypes between healthy human individuals. V was cut by 6 bases and J by 0 bases, with 11 bases left in between. There are 14 residues in the CDR3. CDR1 is MDHEN and CDR2 is SYDVKM in the germline V gene. Repertoires were generated with immunoSEQ multiplex PCR, while TCRdb's copy carries only in-frame clones and drops some. Here the sample spans 2 million to 2.5 million clones, approximately 95% being singletons. The source material was naive CD4+ T cells from PBMCs. Subset of the sample: CD45RA+ positively selected. This chain connects TRBV28 to TRBJ1-2; no firm D call. This clonotype was obtained from a man between 18 and 35 years old in good health. Some clones in this sample may be carry-over from other donors' samples. The chain's CDR3 is CASRKGPSNYGYTF. Written as DNA, the CDR3 is TGTGCCAGCAGGAAAGGGCCGTCTAACTATGGCTACACCTTC.